This T cell receptor (beta chain) derives from a study of shared clonotypes between healthy human individuals. Study overall: Researchers assigned three CD4 naive, three CD4 memory, two CD8 naive and one CD8 memory plate to each donor.

Some clones are missing from TCRdb's copy, which holds only in-frame ones; the method was immunoSEQ multiplex PCR. The profile covers about 1,900,000 clones, with about 95% appearing a single time and 0.9% to 1.5% taken by the ten largest. Regarding this clone: The same CDR3 is also encoded by other DNA sequences in this sample.

Germline values: CDR1 SGHTA, CDR2 FQGNSA. CDR3 length equals 12 residues. Trimming cost V 4 bases and J 3 bases, with 7 bases left between them. Naive CD8 populations comprised CD45RO-negative cells positively selected for CCR7, excluding terminally differentiated effector memory CD45RA+ cells. The sequence came from a man aged 18 to 29 in good health. The sequenced material came from naive CD8+ T cells sorted from blood. This chain links TRBV7-2 with TRBJ2-7; D gene unclear. The CDR3 is CASSSTGYEQYF. CDR3 coding DNA: TGTGCCAGCAGCTCGACTGGCTACGAGCAGTACTTC.